The T cell receptor beta chain described here comes from a study of glioma-infiltrating T cells after dendritic cell vaccination (dated by TCRdb to 2016 to 2018). Regarding the complete study: The cohort comprised roughly 15 glioblastoma patients from Phase I and II dendritic cell vaccination trials, 9 newly diagnosed and 6 with recurrent disease. Between 2003 and 2012, patients were given autologous tumor lysate-pulsed dendritic cell vaccination. The vaccine consisted of monocyte-derived dendritic cells cultured less than 9 days with IL-4 and GM-CSF, then pulsed overnight with autologous tumor lysate. Each patient got three intradermal injections of the dendritic cell vaccine, spaced at biweekly intervals, in the arm below the axilla. In glioblastoma patients vaccinated with dendritic cells, deep sequencing of TCR beta CDR3 regions served to measure the amount of tumor-infiltrating lymphocytes and to compare repertoires between tumor and blood. TCR sequencing metrics, including TIL content and tumor-blood repertoire overlap, were correlated with survival after dendritic cell vaccination. Findings and caveats that apply to the study as a whole: After dendritic cell vaccination, a higher estimated pretreatment TIL content predicted longer time to progression and longer overall survival. The three-group TCR overlap response model was characterized as speculative, and prospective validation of the model was stated to be required. No direct relationship between TCR clonality and survival was found, suggesting that a diverse polyclonal response may matter. The cohort was small and heterogeneous, few patients had complete blood and tumor sets, and even fewer had initial-recurrent tumor pairs.

The immunoSEQ assay amplified TCRB CDR3 regions from approximately 2 micrograms of genomic DNA, or from all available DNA when less than that amount was available. Multiplex PCR used 60 forward primers for TCR V beta segments and 13 reverse primers for J beta segments. To estimate the number of reads per starting template, synthetic control templates were added to each sample at limiting dilution. The Illumina HiSeq System generated 87 bp sequencing reads. Under the source paper's analysis protocol: To remove PCR and sequencing errors, closely related sequences were merged with a nearest neighbor algorithm. TCR overlap was defined as the percentage of unique tumor TCR beta sequences that were also found in the peripheral blood of the same patient. TCRdb re-hosts the immuneACCESS table, in-frame sequences only. Its copies lack some clones; in the studies checked, an unresolved V gene accounts for under half of them, and the cause for the rest is not known. V and J calls and clone size come straight from that table; D and trimming were deduced from the DNA. Recorded for this sample are over 80,000 clones; roughly four fifths of them occurred a single time. The ten biggest clones cover over 2% of the sample.

The sample's time point label, decoded: after dendritic cell vaccination, including at tumor progression/relapse. Patients were selected on the basis of adequate residual fresh-frozen tumor tissue and more than two years of available survival data. None of the glioblastoma patients carried an isocitrate dehydrogenase mutation, although molecular status otherwise varied. PBMC were collected before vaccination, two weeks after the third vaccination, and at tumor progression when it occurred. Genomic DNA was extracted with the Qiagen DNeasy Blood extraction Kit. Ends trimmed: V by 3 bases, J by 7 bases; bases unmatched to a gene: 4. The cysteine opens and the phenylalanine closes a CDR3 of 14 amino acids. The CDR3 DNA has 42 bases and is translated from base 1. The germline V gene supplies CDR1 SGHDT and CDR2 YYEEEE. On this clone itself: It has no known antigen specificity. Per-base quality was not reported, and no clone a single base away is much larger than it.

The V gene is TRBV5-6 and the J gene is TRBJ1-2, and 12 junction bases match TRBD1. This specimen was blood, taken after dendritic cell vaccination. The source of this sequence is a human donor with glioblastoma. The CDR3 sequence is CASSSGTGGRGYTF. The sequenced DNA: TGTGCCAGCAGCTCCGGGACAGGGGGCCGTGGCTACACCTTC.